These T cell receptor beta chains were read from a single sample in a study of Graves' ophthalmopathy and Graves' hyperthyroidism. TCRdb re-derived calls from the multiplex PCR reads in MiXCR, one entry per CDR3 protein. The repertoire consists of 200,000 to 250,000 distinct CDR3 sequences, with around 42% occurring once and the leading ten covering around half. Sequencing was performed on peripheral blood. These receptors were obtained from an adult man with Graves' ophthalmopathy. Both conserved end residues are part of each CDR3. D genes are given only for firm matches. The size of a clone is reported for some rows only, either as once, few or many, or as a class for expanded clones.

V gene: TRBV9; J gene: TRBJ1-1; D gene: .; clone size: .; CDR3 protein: CASSSRGGVGAEAFF; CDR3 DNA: TGTGCCAGCAGCTCCCGGGGGGGTGTAGGTGCTGAAGCTTTCTTT
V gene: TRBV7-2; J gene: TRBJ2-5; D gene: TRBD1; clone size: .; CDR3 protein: CASSQMTGGGETQYF; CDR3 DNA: TGCGCCAGCAGCCAAATGACAGGGGGGGGGGAGACCCAGTACTTC
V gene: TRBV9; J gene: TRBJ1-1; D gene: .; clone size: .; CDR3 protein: CASGRANTEAFF; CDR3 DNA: TGTGCCAGCGGACGGGCGAACACTGAAGCTTTCTTT
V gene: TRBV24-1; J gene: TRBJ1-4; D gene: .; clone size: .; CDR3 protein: CATGGGQGTNEKLFF; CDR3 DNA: TGTGCCACCGGCGGGGGGCAAGGAACTAATGAAAAACTGTTTTTT
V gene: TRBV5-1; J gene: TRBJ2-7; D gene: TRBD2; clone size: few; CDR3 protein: CASSQGLAGDYEQYF; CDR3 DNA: TGCGCCAGCAGCCAGGGACTAGCGGGGGACTACGAGCAGTACTTC
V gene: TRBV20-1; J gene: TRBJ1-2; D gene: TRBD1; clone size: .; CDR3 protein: CSARATLTGAPANYGYTF; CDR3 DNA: TGCAGTGCTAGGGCCACCCTGACAGGGGCACCAGCTAACTATGGCTACACCTTC
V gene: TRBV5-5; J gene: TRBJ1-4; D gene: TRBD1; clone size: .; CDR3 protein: CASSLGQGKAEKLFF; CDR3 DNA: TGTGCCAGCAGCTTGGGACAGGGGAAGGCTGAAAAACTGTTTTTT
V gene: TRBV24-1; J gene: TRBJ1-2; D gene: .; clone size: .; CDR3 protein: CATSDLTTQGIYGYTF; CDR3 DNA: TGTGCCACCAGTGATTTAACGACTCAGGGGATCTATGGCTACACCTTC
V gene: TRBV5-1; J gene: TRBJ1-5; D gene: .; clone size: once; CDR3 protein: CASSPGRANQPQHF; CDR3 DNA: TGCGCCAGCAGCCCGGGGAGGGCCAATCAGCCCCAGCATTTT
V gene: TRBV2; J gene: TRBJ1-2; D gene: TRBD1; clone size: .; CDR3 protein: CASSEALWTGNGYTF; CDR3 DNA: TGTGCCAGCAGTGAAGCGCTATGGACAGGGAATGGCTACACCTTC
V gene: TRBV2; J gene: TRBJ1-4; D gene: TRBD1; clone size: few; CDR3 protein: CASSRWTGEGKLFF; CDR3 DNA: TGTGCCAGCAGCCGGTGGACAGGGGAAGGAAAACTGTTTTTT
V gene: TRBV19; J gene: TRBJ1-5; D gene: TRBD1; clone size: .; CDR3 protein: CASSIQGGGQPQHF; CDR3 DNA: TGTGCCAGTAGTATACAAGGGGGCGGTCAGCCCCAGCATTTT
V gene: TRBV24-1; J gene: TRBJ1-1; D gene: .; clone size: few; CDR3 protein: CATSDPMNTEAFF; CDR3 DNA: TGTGCCACCAGTGATCCCATGAACACTGAAGCTTTCTTT
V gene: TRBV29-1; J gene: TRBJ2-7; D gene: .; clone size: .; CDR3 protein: CSVESTGVSYEQYF; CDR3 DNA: TGCAGCGTTGAATCGACAGGCGTCTCCTACGAGCAGTACTTC
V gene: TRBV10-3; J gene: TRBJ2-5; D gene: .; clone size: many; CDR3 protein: CAISDSDRKQTQYF; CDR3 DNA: TGTGCCATCAGTGATTCCGACAGGAAGCAGACCCAGTACTTC
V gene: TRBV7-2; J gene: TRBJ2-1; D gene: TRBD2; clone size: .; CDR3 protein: CASRTSGGVNEQFF; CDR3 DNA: TGTGCCAGCAGGACTAGCGGGGGGGTTAATGAGCAGTTCTTC
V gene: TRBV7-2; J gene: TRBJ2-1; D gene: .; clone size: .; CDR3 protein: CASSPQDNEQFF; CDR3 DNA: TGTGCCAGCAGCCCCCAGGACAATGAGCAGTTCTTC
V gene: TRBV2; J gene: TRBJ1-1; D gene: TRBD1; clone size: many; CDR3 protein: CASVGQKNTEAFF; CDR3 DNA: TGTGCCAGCGTGGGACAGAAGAACACTGAAGCTTTCTTT
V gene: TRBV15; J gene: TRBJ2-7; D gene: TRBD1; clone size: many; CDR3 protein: CATSRDGTGAYEQYF; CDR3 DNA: TGTGCCACCAGCAGAGATGGAACAGGGGCCTACGAGCAGTACTTC
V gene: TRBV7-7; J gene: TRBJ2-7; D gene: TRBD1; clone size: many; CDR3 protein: CASSPGQTYEQYF; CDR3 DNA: TGTGCTAGCAGCCCGGGACAGACCTACGAGCAGTACTTC
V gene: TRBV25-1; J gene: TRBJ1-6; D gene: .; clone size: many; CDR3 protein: CASSEWSDSPLHF; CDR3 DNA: TGTGCCAGCAGTGAATGGTCCGATTCACCCCTCCACTTT
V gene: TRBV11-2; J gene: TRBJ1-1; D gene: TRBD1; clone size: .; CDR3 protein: CASSVQTGGGEAFF; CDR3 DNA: TGTGCCAGCAGCGTCCAGACAGGGGGGGGTGAAGCTTTCTTT
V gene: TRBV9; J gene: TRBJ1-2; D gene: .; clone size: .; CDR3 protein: CASSVHDSNYGYTF; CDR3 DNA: TGTGCCAGCAGCGTTCACGACAGCAACTATGGCTACACCTTC
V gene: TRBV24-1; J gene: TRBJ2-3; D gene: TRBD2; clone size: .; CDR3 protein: CATSDPWTSGSTDTQYF; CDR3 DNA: TGTGCCACCAGTGACCCCTGGACTAGCGGGAGCACAGATACGCAGTATTTT
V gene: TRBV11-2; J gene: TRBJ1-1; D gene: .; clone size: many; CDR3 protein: CASSLVGNTEAFF; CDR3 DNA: TGTGCCAGCAGCTTGGTTGGGAACACTGAAGCTTTCTTT
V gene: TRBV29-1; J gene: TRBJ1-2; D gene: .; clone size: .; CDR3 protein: CGVEDRYDGYTF; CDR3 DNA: TGCGGCGTTGAAGATCGGTATGATGGCTACACCTTC
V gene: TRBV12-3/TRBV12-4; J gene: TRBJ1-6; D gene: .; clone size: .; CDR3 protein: CASRWDTGNSPLHF; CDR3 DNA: TGTGCCAGCAGGTGGGATACGGGGAATTCACCCCTCCACTTT
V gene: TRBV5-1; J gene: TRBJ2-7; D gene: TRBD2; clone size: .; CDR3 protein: CASSLGTSGIYEQYF; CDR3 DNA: TGCGCCAGCAGCTTGGGGACTAGCGGGATCTACGAGCAGTACTTC
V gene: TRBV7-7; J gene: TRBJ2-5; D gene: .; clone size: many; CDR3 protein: CASSSGLGETQYF; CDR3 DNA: TGTGCTAGCAGCTCGGGCTTGGGGGAGACCCAGTACTTC
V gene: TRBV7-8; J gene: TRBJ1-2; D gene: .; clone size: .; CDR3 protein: CASSLTSGVGYTF; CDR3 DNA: TGTGCCAGCAGCTTAACTAGCGGGGTCGGCTACACCTTC
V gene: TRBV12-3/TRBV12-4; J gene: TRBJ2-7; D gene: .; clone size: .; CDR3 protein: CASSSGDGYEQYF; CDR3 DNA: TGTGCCAGCAGTTCCGGGGACGGCTACGAGCAGTACTTC
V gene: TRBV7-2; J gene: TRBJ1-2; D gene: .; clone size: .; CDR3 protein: CASSLPYSDGLGGGYTF; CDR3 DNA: TGTGCCAGCAGCTTACCCTACTCCGACGGGCTTGGGGGTGGCTACACCTTC
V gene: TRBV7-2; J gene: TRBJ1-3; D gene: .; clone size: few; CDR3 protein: CASSLALGSGNTIYF; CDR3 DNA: TGTGCCAGCAGCTTAGCGCTGGGCAGTGGAAACACCATATATTTT
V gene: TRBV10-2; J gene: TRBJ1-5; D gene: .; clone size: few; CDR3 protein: CASRVRGTGQPQHF; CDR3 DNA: TGCGCCAGCAGAGTACGAGGGACTGGCCAGCCCCAGCATTTT
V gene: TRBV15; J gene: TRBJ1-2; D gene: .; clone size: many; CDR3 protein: CATSRGGYDNGYTF; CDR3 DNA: TGTGCCACCAGCAGAGGAGGATATGACAATGGCTACACCTTC
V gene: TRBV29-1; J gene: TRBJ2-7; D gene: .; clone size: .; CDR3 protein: CSVIRGSSYEQYF; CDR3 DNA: TGCAGCGTCATACGGGGTAGCTCCTACGAGCAGTACTTC
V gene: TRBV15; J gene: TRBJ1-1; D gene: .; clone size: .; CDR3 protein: CATSRTVTGEGTEAFF; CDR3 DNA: TGTGCCACCAGCAGGACTGTGACCGGGGAGGGCACTGAAGCTTTCTTT
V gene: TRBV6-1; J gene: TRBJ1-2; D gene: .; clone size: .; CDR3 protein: CASSEWIYGYTF; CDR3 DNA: TGTGCCAGCAGTGAGTGGATTTATGGCTACACCTTC
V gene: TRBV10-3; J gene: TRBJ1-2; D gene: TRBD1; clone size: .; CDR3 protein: CASSYSDREKNGYTF; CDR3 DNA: TGTGCCAGCAGTTACTCGGACAGGGAAAAGAATGGCTACACCTTC
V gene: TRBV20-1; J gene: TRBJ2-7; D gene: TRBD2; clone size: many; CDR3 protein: CSAAGLAGVSYEQYF; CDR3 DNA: TGCAGTGCCGCGGGACTAGCGGGAGTGTCCTACGAGCAGTACTTC
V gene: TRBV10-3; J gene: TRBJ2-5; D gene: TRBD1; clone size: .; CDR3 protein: CAISESNPTGEETQYF; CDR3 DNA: TGTGCCATCAGTGAGTCGAACCCGACAGGGGAAGAGACCCAGTACTTC
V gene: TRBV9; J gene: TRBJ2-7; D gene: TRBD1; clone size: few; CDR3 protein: CASSVGQGSIYEQYF; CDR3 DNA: TGTGCCAGCAGCGTAGGACAGGGCTCTATCTACGAGCAGTACTTC
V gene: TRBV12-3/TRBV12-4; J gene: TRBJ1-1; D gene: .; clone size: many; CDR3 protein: CASSLGPSEAFF; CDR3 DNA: TGTGCCAGCAGTTTGGGACCATCTGAAGCTTTCTTT
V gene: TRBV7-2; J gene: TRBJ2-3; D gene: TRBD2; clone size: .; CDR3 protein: CASRVLAGATDTQYF; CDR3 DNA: TGTGCCAGCAGGGTACTAGCGGGAGCCACAGATACGCAGTATTTT
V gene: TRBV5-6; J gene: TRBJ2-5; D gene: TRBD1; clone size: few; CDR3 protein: CASSEDRERQETQYF; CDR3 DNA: TGTGCCAGCAGCGAGGACAGGGAGCGCCAAGAGACCCAGTACTTC
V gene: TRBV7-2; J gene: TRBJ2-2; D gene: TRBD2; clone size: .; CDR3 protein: CASSLTSGRESATGELFF; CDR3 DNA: TGTGCCAGCAGCTTAACTAGCGGGAGGGAATCTGCTACCGGGGAGCTGTTTTTT
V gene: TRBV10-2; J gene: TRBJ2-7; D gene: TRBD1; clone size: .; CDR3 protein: CASSDAGTGVHEQYF; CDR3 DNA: TGCGCCAGCAGTGACGCCGGGACAGGGGTCCACGAGCAGTACTTC
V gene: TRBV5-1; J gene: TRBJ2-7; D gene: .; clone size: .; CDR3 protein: CASRRHEQYF; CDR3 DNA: TGCGCCAGCAGACGGCACGAGCAGTACTTC
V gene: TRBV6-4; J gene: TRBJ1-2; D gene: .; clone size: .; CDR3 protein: CASSERAGNYGYTF; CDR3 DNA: TGTGCCAGCAGTGAAAGGGCCGGAAACTATGGCTACACCTTC
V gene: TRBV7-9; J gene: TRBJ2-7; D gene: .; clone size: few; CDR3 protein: CASSPRYAGGRDEQYF; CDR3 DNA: TGTGCCAGCAGCCCGAGATATGCCGGGGGACGGGACGAGCAGTACTTC
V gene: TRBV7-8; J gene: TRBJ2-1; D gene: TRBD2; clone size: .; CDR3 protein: CASSPRAGAQFF; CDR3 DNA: TGTGCCAGCAGCCCGCGAGCGGGAGCCCAGTTCTTC
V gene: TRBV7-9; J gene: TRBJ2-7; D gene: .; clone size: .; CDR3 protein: CASSRGGGYFYEQYF; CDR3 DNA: TGTGCCAGCAGCCGGGGCGGGGGCTACTTCTACGAGCAGTACTTC
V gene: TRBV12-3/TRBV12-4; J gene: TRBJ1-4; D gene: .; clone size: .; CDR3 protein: CASAGALNEKLFF; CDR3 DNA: TGTGCCAGCGCCGGGGCCTTAAATGAAAAACTGTTTTTT
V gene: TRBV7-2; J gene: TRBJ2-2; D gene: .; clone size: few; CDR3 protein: CASSLITNTGELFF; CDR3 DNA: TGTGCCAGCAGCTTAATTACGAACACCGGGGAGCTGTTTTTT
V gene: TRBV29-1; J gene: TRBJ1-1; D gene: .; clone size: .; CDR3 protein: CSVGPRDTEAFF; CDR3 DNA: TGCAGCGTGGGTCCCAGGGACACTGAAGCTTTCTTT
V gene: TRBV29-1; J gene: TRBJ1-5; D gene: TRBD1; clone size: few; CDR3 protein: CSVIRTGYSNQPQHF; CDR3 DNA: TGCAGCGTTATAAGGACAGGGTACAGCAATCAGCCCCAGCATTTT